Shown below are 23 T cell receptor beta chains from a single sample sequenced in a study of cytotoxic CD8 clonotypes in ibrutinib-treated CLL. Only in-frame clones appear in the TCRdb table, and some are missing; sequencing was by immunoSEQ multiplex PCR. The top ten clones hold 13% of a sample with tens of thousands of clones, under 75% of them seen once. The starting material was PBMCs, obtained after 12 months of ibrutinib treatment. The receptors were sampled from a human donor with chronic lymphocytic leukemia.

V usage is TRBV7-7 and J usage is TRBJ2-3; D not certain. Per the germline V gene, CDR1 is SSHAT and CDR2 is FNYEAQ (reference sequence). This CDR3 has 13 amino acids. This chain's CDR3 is CASGRTYTDTQYF. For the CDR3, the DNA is TGTGCTAGTGGACGGACCTACACAGATACGCAGTATTTT. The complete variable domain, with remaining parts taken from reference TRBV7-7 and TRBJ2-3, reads GAGVSQSPRYKVTKRGQDVTLRCDPISSHATLYWYQQALGQGPEFLTYFNYEAQPDKSGLPSDRFSAERPEGSISTLTIQRTEQRDSAMYRCASGRTYTDTQYFGPGTRLTVL.

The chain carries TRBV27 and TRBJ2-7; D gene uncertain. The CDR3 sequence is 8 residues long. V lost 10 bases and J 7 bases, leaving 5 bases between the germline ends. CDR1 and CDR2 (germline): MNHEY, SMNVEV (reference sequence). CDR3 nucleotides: TGTGCCACCAGAGAGCAGTACTTC. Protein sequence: CATREQYF.

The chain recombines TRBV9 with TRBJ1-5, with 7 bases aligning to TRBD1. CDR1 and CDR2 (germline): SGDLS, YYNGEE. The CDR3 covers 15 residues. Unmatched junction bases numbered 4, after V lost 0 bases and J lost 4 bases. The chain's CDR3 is CASSVDETGNQPQHF. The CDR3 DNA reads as TGTGCCAGCAGCGTAGACGAGACAGGGAATCAGCCCCAGCATTTT.

CDR3 nucleotide sequence: TGTGCCAGCAGCGTACAACAGGGGGCGCTTCCAGATACGCAGTATTTT. Translated: CASSVQQGALPDTQYF. This sequence joins TRBV9 and TRBJ2-3, with 9 bases identical to TRBD1. Germline-derived CDR1 and CDR2 are SGDLS and YYNGEE. V lost 1 base, J lost 4 bases, and 7 bases stayed unmatched. This CDR3 has 16 residues.

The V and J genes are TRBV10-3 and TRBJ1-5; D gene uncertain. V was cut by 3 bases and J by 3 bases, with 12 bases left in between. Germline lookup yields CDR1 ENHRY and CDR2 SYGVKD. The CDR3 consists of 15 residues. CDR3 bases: TGTGCCATCAGTGAAACGGGGTACCCCAATCAGCCCCAGCATTTT. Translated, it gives CAISETGYPNQPQHF.

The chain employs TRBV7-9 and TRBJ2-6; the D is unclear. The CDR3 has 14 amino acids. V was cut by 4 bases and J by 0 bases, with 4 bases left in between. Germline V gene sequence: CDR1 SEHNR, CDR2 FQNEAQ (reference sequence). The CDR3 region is CASSSNSGANVLTF. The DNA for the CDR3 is TGTGCCAGCAGCTCAAACTCTGGGGCCAACGTCCTGACTTTC. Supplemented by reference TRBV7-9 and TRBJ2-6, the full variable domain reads DTGVSQNPRHKITKRGQNVTFRCDPISEHNRLYWYRQTLGQGPEFLTYFQNEAQLEKSRLLSDRFSAERPKGSFSTLEIQRTEQGDSAMYLCASSSNSGANVLTFGAGSRLTVL.

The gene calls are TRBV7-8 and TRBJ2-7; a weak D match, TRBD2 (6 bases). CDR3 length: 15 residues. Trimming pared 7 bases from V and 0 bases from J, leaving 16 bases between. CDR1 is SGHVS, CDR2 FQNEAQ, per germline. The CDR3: CASTLIAGNSYEQYF. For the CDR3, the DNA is TGTGCCAGCACCTTGATTGCGGGGAACTCCTACGAGCAGTACTTC.

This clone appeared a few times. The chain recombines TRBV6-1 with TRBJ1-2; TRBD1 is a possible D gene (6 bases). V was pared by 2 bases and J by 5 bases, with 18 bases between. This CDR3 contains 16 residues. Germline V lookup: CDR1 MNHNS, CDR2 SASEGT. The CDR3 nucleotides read TGTGCCAGCAGTGAACGCACTGGACAGCCTCTTTATGGCTACACCTTC. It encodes CASSERTGQPLYGYTF.

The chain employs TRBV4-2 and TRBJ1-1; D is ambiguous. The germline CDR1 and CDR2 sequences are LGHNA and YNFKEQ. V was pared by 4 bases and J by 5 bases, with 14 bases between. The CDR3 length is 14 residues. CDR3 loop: CASSPSSDLTEAFF. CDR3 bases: TGTGCCAGCAGCCCCTCTTCTGATCTTACTGAAGCTTTCTTT.

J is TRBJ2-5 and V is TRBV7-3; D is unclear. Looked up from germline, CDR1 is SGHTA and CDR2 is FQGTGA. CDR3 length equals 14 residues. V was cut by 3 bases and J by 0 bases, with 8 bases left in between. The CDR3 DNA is TGTGCCAGCAGCTTTGCTAGGTACCAAGAGACCCAGTACTTC. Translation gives CASSFARYQETQYF. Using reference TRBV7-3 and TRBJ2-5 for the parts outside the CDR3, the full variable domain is GAGVSQTPSNKVTEKGKYVELRCDPISGHTALYWYRQSLGQGPEFLIYFQGTGAADDSGLPNDRFFAVRPEGSVSTLKIQRTERGDSAVYLCASSFARYQETQYFGPGTRLLVL.

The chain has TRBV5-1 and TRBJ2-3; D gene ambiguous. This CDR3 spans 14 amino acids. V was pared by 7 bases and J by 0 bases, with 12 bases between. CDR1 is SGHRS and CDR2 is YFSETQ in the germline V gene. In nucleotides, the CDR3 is TGCGCCAGCGCCCCGGAGCCTAGCACAGATACGCAGTATTTT. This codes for CASAPEPSTDTQYF.

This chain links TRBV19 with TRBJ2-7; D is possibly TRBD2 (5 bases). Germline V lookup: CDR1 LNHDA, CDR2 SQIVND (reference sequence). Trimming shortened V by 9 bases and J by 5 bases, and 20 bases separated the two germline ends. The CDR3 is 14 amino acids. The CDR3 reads CASRPALGADEQYF. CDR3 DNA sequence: TGTGCCAGCCGACCGGCCCTGGGAGCTGACGAGCAGTACTTC.

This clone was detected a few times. CDR3 in amino acids: CASQGWGQNYGYTF. CDR3 in DNA: TGTGCCAGCCAGGGCTGGGGGCAGAACTATGGCTACACCTTC. V usage is TRBV5-6 and J usage is TRBJ1-2, with D possibly being TRBD1 (6 bases). V lost 7 bases to trimming and J lost 2 bases, with 15 bases between them. Germline V gene sequence: CDR1 SGHDT, CDR2 YYEEEE. The CDR3 is made up of 14 amino acids.

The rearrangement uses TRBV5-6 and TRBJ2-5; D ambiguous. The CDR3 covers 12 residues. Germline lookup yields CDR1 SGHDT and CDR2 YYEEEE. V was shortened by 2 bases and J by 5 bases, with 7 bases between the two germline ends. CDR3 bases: TGTGCCAGCAGCTTCCTCGGGGAGACCCAGTACTTC. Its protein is CASSFLGETQYF.

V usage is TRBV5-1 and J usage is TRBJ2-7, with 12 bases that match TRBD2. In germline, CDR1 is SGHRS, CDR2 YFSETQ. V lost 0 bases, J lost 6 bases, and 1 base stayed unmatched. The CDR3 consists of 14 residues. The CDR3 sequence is CASSLGGLAGEQYF. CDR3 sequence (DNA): TGCGCCAGCAGCTTGGGGGGACTAGCGGGCGAGCAGTACTTC. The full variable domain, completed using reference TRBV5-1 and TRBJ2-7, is KAGVTQTPRYLIKTRGQQVTLSCSPISGHRSVSWYQQTPGQGLQFLFEYFSETQRNKGNFPGRFSGRQFSNSRSEMNVSTLELGDSALYLCASSLGGLAGEQYFGPGTRLTVT.

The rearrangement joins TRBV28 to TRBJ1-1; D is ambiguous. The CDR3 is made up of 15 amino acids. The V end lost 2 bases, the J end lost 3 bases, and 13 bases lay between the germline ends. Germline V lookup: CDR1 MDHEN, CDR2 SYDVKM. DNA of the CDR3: TGTGCCAGCAGTTTAGGATCGCATATGCACACTGAAGCTTTCTTT. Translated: CASSLGSHMHTEAFF.

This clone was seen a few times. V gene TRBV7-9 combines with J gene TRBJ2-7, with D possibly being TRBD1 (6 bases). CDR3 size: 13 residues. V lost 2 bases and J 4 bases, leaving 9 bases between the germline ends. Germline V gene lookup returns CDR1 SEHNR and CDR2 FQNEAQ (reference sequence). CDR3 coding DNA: TGTGCCAGCAGCTTACCCAGGGGTTACGAGCAGTACTTC. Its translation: CASSLPRGYEQYF.

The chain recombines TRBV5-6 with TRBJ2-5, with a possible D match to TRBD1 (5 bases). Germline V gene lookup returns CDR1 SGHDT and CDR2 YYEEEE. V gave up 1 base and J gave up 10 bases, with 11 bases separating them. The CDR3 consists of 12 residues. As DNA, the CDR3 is TGTGCCAGCAGCTTGAGGGGCAGGGACCAGTACTTC. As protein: CASSLRGRDQYF.

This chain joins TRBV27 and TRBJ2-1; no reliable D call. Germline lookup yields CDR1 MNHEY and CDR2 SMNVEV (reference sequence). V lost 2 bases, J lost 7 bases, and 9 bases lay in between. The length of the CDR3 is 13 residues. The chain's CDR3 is CASSLVSRNEQFF. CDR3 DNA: TGTGCCAGCAGTTTAGTTTCTCGGAATGAGCAGTTCTTC.

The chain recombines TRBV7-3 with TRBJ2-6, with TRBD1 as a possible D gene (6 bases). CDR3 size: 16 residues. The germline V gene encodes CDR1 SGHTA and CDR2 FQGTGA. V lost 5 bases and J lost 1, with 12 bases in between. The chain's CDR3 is CASSPGQPSGANVLTF. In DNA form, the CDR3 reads TGTGCCAGCAGCCCTGGACAGCCTTCTGGGGCCAACGTCCTGACTTTC. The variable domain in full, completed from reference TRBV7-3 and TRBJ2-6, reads GAGVSQTPSNKVTEKGKYVELRCDPISGHTALYWYRQSLGQGPEFLIYFQGTGAADDSGLPNDRFFAVRPEGSVSTLKIQRTERGDSAVYLCASSPGQPSGANVLTFGAGSRLTVL.

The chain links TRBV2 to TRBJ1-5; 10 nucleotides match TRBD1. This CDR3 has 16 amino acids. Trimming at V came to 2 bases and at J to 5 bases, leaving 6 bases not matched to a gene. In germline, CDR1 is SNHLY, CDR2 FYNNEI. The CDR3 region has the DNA TGTGCCAGCAGTGAATTGGGACAGGGGCGCGATCAGCCCCAGCATTTT. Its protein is CASSELGQGRDQPQHF.

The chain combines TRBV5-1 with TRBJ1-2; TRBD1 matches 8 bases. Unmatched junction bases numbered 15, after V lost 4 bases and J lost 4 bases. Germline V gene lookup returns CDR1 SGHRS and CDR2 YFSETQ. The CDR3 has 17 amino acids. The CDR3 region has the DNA TGCGCCAGCAGCCTGAACGCGGACAGGGCCGGCAGCTATGGCTACACCTTC. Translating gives CASSLNADRAGSYGYTF.

The CDR3 DNA follows: TGTGCCAGCTCACCAAGGGGGAGTGGCTCATCCCACCATCAGCCCCAGCATTTT. This encodes CASSPRGSGSSHHQPQHF. The J gene is TRBJ1-5, the V gene TRBV18; tentative D call: TRBD1 (6 bases). In germline, CDR1 is KGHSH, CDR2 LQKENI. V gave up 2 bases and J gave up 5 bases, with 22 bases separating them. This CDR3 has 18 amino acids.